These 7 T cell receptor beta chains came from one sample sequenced in a study of beta chain features in type 1 diabetes. These receptors have no known antigen. Study-level findings and limits: The study found moderately but significantly shorter TCRB CDR3s in all four CD4+ subsets of Type 1 diabetes patients.

The investigators reverse transcribed all of the isolated RNA, so they sequenced expressed TCRB transcripts. The table came from immunoSEQ multiplex PCR; TCRdb's copy has only in-frame clones and leaves some out. This table has fewer than 350,000 clones, about 15% appearing once. Sequenced input: naive CD4+ T cells from blood. The receptors derive from a young man with type 1 diabetes.

This clone was seen a few times. V and J are TRBV30 and TRBJ2-5; tentatively, D is TRBD2 (5 bases). CDR1 and CDR2 from the germline V gene are GTSNPN and SVGIG (reference sequence). The CDR3 is made up of 13 amino acids. Deletions cut 4 bases from V and 5 bases from J, with 14 bases between. The CDR3 loop is CAWMRSPGETQYF. DNA for the CDR3: TGTGCCTGGATGCGAAGCCCGGGGGAGACCCAGTACTTC.

The chain is built from TRBV5-1 and TRBJ1-4; D is unclear. V was shortened by 2 bases and J by 7 bases, with 15 bases between the two germline ends. CDR1 is SGHRS and CDR2 is YFSETQ in the germline V gene. The CDR3 contains 15 residues. This chain's CDR3 is CASSFAGVGSEKLFF. The CDR3 DNA is TGCGCCAGCAGCTTCGCGGGCGTAGGAAGTGAAAAACTGTTTTTT. Looking up the rest from reference TRBV5-1 and TRBJ1-4 gives the full variable domain: KAGVTQTPRYLIKTRGQQVTLSCSPISGHRSVSWYQQTPGQGLQFLFEYFSETQRNKGNFPGRFSGRQFSNSRSEMNVSTLELGDSALYLCASSFAGVGSEKLFFGSGTQLSVL.

This clone was picked up a small number of times. This chain joins TRBV19 and TRBJ2-1; 8 bases match TRBD1. Germline-derived CDR1 and CDR2 are LNHDA and SQIVND (reference sequence). This CDR3 comprises 14 residues. J gave up 9 bases and V 3 bases, and 7 bases lay outside the gene matches. CDR3 sequence reads: CASSIRTGPREQFF. CDR3 in DNA: TGTGCCAGTAGTATTCGGACAGGGCCGCGTGAGCAGTTCTTC. Complete variable domain (other parts from reference TRBV19 and TRBJ2-1): DGGITQSPKYLFRKEGQNVTLSCEQNLNHDAMYWYRQDPGQGLRLIYYSQIVNDFQKGDIAEGYSVSREKKESFPLTVTSAQKNPTAFYLCASSIRTGPREQFFGPGTRLTVL.

V usage is TRBV2 and J usage is TRBJ2-1; 8 positions agree with TRBD2. Losses at the gene ends were 5 bases for V and 13 bases for J; bases not matched to a gene: 7. Germline values: CDR1 SNHLY, CDR2 FYNNEI. This CDR3 region has 12 residues. CDR3 in amino acids: CASSPSGGIQFF. The DNA for the CDR3 is TGTGCCAGCAGTCCCAGCGGGGGAATTCAGTTCTTC.

V and J are TRBV5-1 and TRBJ2-7, with TRBD2 matching 11 bases. The trim removed 4 bases at V and 5 bases at J, leaving 14 bases unmatched. Germline CDR1 SGHRS, CDR2 YFSETQ. This CDR3 comprises 17 residues. The CDR3 here is CASSIAGTSGGINEQYF. DNA for the CDR3: TGCGCCAGCAGCATCGCCGGGACTAGCGGCGGTATCAACGAGCAGTACTTC.

In its sample, this clone was seen a few times. The gene calls are TRBV18 and TRBJ2-2; D gene ambiguous. The length of the CDR3 is 15 residues. Trimming shortened V by 3 bases and J by 0 bases, and 8 bases separated the two germline ends. Germline CDR1 is KGHSH and CDR2 is LQKENI. The CDR3 sequence is CASSPIHPNTGELFF. For the CDR3, the DNA is TGTGCCAGCTCACCGATACACCCGAACACCGGGGAGCTGTTTTTT.

The chain recombines TRBV21-1 with TRBJ2-1; the table's D call, TRBD1, has no DNA check behind it. TRBV21-1 constitutes a pseudogene. This CDR3 spans 19 amino acids. CDR3 DNA: TGTGCCAGCAGCAAGGGACAGGAGACCACTACACAGAAGTGTAATGAGCAGTTCTTC. Translated, it gives CASSKGQETTTQKCNEQFF.